Listed below are T cell receptor beta chains from one sample, sequenced in a study of blood T cell repertoires in COVID-19. Measured with immunoSEQ multiplex PCR; TCRdb has only the in-frame clones, and not every one. The data contain approximately 45,000 clones, 87% of them singletons. Sequencing used peripheral blood. The receptors originated from a man aged 40-49 years with COVID-19, enrolled during active disease. Both conserved end residues are part of each CDR3. D genes are given only for firm matches. A row's size may be missing; if present it is once, few, many or a size class.

d_call	clone_size	v_call	j_call	cdr3_nt	cdr3_aa
TRBD2	-	TRBV7-9	TRBJ2-5	TGTGCCAGCAGTTTTAGACTAGCGGACAGCCAAGAGACCCAGTACTTC	CASSFRLADSQETQYF
TRBD1	-	TRBV27	TRBJ2-2	TGTGCCAGCCGCTGGACAGGGACCGGGGAGCTGTTTTTT	CASRWTGTGELFF
-	once	TRBV30	TRBJ2-6	TGTGCCTGGGACAGTTTATCTGGGGCCAACGTCCTGACTTTC	CAWDSLSGANVLTF
TRBD1	-	TRBV9	TRBJ1-2	TGTGCCAGCAGCGACCGTTTGGGGACAGACTATGGCTACACCTTC	CASSDRLGTDYGYTF
TRBD1	-	TRBV9	TRBJ2-7	TGTGCCAGCAGCTCCCGGACAGGGGCGGGCGGGAACGAGCAGTACTTC	CASSSRTGAGGNEQYF
-	-	TRBV9	TRBJ1-1	TGTGCCAGCAGCGTGGGACATAAGAACACTGAAGCTTTCTTT	CASSVGHKNTEAFF
TRBD1	-	TRBV27	TRBJ1-6	TGTGCCAGCAGTTTCCGGGACAGAAATTCACCCCTCCACTTT	CASSFRDRNSPLHF
-	-	TRBV6-2/TRBV6-3	TRBJ2-1	TGTGCCAGCAGTTACTCGAAGGCGGGAAAAGGGAGGAATGAGCAGTTCTTC	CASSYSKAGKGRNEQFF
TRBD1	-	TRBV9	TRBJ2-7	TGTGCCAGCAGCGAGACCGGGACAGGGGGCGCCTTACGGTACTTC	CASSETGTGGALRYF
TRBD2	-	TRBV18	TRBJ2-1	TGTGCCAGCTCACCCGCGGGAGCCCACAATGAGCAGTTCTTC	CASSPAGAHNEQFF
TRBD2	few	TRBV28	TRBJ2-7	TGTGCCAGCAGTGTTAGCGGGGGGGCCGGCTACGAGCAGTACTTC	CASSVSGGAGYEQYF
-	-	TRBV7-9	TRBJ1-4	TGTGCCAGCAGCTTAATTCCAGGACAGCTAGCAACTAATGAAAAACTGTTTTTT	CASSLIPGQLATNEKLFF
TRBD2	-	TRBV2	TRBJ2-7	TGTGCCAGTGGACTAGCAAACCGCTACGAGCAGTACTTC	CASGLANRYEQYF
TRBD1	-	TRBV6-5	TRBJ1-5	TGTGCCAGCAGGCCCGACAGGGGGAGAAATCAGCCCCAGCATTTT	CASRPDRGRNQPQHF
TRBD1	-	TRBV12-5	TRBJ1-1	TGTGCTAGTGGTCCCGGACAGGTCATGAACACTGAAGCTTTCTTT	CASGPGQVMNTEAFF
TRBD2	once	TRBV27	TRBJ2-5	TGTGCCAGCAGTTTAAGGGGGACTAGCGGGCACCTCCAAGAGACCCAGTACTTC	CASSLRGTSGHLQETQYF
TRBD1	-	TRBV10-3	TRBJ1-1	TGTGCCACCCGGACAGGGGGGAACACTGAAGCTTTCTTT	CATRTGGNTEAFF
-	-	TRBV9	TRBJ2-5	TGTGCCAGCAGCTTGGGAGTTGCAGCGGAGACCCAGTACTTC	CASSLGVAAETQYF
TRBD2	-	TRBV4-1	TRBJ2-5	TGCGCCAGCAGCCAAGTGTGGGCTAGCGGTAAAGAGACCCAGTACTTC	CASSQVWASGKETQYF
TRBD2	-	TRBV7-9	TRBJ2-7	TGTGCCAGCAGCAAAAGCGGGACTTCCTACGAGCAGTACTTC	CASSKSGTSYEQYF
TRBD1	-	TRBV6-5	TRBJ2-3	TGTGCCAGCAGCGAGGGGGCAGGAGCCACAGATACGCAGTATTTT	CASSEGAGATDTQYF
-	-	TRBV30	TRBJ1-5	TGTGCCTGGAGTGTACGGGGGGTAAAGGGTCAGCCCCAGCATTTT	CAWSVRGVKGQPQHF
TRBD2	-	TRBV6-1	TRBJ2-7	TGTGCCAGCAGTGAAGCGCTGGGGCAGGGACTAGCTCTCCACTACGAGCAGTACTTC	CASSEALGQGLALHYEQYF
-	-	TRBV4-1	TRBJ1-1	TGCGCCAGCAGCCAAGACTACAGGGTGAACACTGAAGCTTTCTTT	CASSQDYRVNTEAFF
-	-	TRBV5-1	TRBJ2-7	TGCGCCAGCAGCAGAATGCAGACGACTAGTTTTAAATTCCACGAGCAGTACTTC	CASSRMQTTSFKFHEQYF
TRBD2	once	TRBV9	TRBJ2-3	TGTGCCAGCAGCGTAGGCGGGAGTGGAGCAGATACGCAGTATTTT	CASSVGGSGADTQYF
-	-	TRBV2	TRBJ1-5	TGTGCCAGCAGTGAAAGTTTAGTGAAGGGAGGTCAGCCCCAGCATTTT	CASSESLVKGGQPQHF
TRBD1	-	TRBV24-1	TRBJ2-5	TGTGCCACCAGTGAACGGACAGGGTGGGGAGAGACCCAGTACTTC	CATSERTGWGETQYF
-	once	TRBV2	TRBJ1-1	TGTGCCAGCAGAGCCACCGTCGACAGTAACACTGAAGCTTTCTTT	CASRATVDSNTEAFF
TRBD2	-	TRBV3-1/TRBV3-2	TRBJ2-7	TGTGCCAGCAGCCAAGCGGGGGGTGGGGGCGAGCAGTACTTC	CASSQAGGGGEQYF
-	-	TRBV27	TRBJ1-1	TGTGCCAGCAGTTTTTTTAGAGGAAATCAGGAAGCTTTCTTT	CASSFFRGNQEAFF
TRBD1	few	TRBV30	TRBJ1-1	TGTGCCTTGACAGGGGTAGACACTGAAGCTTTCTTT	CALTGVDTEAFF
TRBD2	-	TRBV12-5	TRBJ2-2	TGTGCTAGTGGTTTACTAGCGGGAGGTAGATCCGGGGAGCTGTTTTTT	CASGLLAGGRSGELFF
-	few	TRBV12-3/TRBV12-4	TRBJ2-1	TGTGCCATCCGAAGCAGGGCTTACAATGAGCAGTTCTTC	CAIRSRAYNEQFF
TRBD1	few	TRBV14	TRBJ2-7	TGTGCCAGCAGCCAAGGCAGGGGGCGGCGGACCGAGCAGTACTTC	CASSQGRGRRTEQYF
TRBD2	-	TRBV5-1	TRBJ2-7	TGCGCCAGCACGCTAGCGGGAGGGTTCTACGAGCAGTACTTC	CASTLAGGFYEQYF
-	-	TRBV7-2	TRBJ2-5	TGTGCCAGCAGCTTAATGTTGAGCGGTCAAGAGACCCAGTACTTC	CASSLMLSGQETQYF
TRBD2	once	TRBV5-5	TRBJ2-1	TGTGCCAGCAGGCTTGGACTAGCGGGGGGGCCCAGCTCCTACAATGAGCAGTTCTTC	CASRLGLAGGPSSYNEQFF
TRBD1	-	TRBV28	TRBJ1-5	TGTGCCAGCAGTACCCCGGGCCTGGGACAGGTCAATCAGCCCCAGCATTTT	CASSTPGLGQVNQPQHF
TRBD1	-	TRBV3-1/TRBV3-2	TRBJ1-4	TGTGCCAGCAGCCGGTCGGGACAGGGAGAAAAACTGTTTTTT	CASSRSGQGEKLFF
TRBD2	-	TRBV5-1	TRBJ2-7	TGCGCCAGCAGGGAAGGACTAGCGGGAACCGAGCAGTACTTC	CASREGLAGTEQYF
-	-	TRBV4-1	TRBJ2-7	TGCGCCAGCAGCCAAGATCTTCGGGACATATCCTACGAGCAGTACTTC	CASSQDLRDISYEQYF
-	-	TRBV5-4	TRBJ1-1	TGTGCCAGCAGCTTGGGGCAGGGCCCAGATGTGTACACTGAAGCTTTCTTT	CASSLGQGPDVYTEAFF
-	-	TRBV10-1	TRBJ2-7	TGCGCCAGCAGTGAGTCTGCCGGGGTGGGGGAGCAGTACTTC	CASSESAGVGEQYF
-	-	TRBV7-9	TRBJ2-7	TGTGCCAGCAGCCCAGGCTACGAGCAGTACTTC	CASSPGYEQYF
TRBD2	once	TRBV7-2	TRBJ2-5	TGTGCCAGCAGCGCCCCGGGGGGGGTCGAGACCCAGTACTTC	CASSAPGGVETQYF
-	-	TRBV10-3	TRBJ2-5	TGTGCCATCAGTGGCATAGTTCAAGAGACCCAGTACTTC	CAISGIVQETQYF
-	-	TRBV19	TRBJ1-5	TGTGCCAGTGGAGGACTAGGCAATCAGCCCCAGCATTTT	CASGGLGNQPQHF
-	-	TRBV19	TRBJ1-5	TGTGCCAGTGCTGGCAGCAATCAGCCCCAGCATTTT	CASAGSNQPQHF
TRBD1	-	TRBV13	TRBJ2-3	TGTGCCAGCAGCTTCGATGGGCAGGGGGCGGATACGCAGTATTTT	CASSFDGQGADTQYF
-	-	TRBV7-8	TRBJ1-6	TGTGCCAGCAGCTTAGAGGACAGTCTTATTCGTTCACCCCTCCACTTT	CASSLEDSLIRSPLHF